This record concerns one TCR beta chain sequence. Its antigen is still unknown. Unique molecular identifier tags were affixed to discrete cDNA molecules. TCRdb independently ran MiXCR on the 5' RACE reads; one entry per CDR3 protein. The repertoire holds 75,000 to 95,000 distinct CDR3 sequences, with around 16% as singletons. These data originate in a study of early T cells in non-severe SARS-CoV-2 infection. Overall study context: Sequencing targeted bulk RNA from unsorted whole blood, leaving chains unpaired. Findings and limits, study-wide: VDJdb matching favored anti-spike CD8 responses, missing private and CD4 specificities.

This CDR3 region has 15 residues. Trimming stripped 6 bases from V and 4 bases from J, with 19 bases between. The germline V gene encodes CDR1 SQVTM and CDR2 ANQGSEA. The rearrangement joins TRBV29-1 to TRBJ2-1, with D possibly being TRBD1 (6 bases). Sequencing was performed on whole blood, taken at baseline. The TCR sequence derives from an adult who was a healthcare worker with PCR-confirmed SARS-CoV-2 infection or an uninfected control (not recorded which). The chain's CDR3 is CSVTRGGEWYNEQFF. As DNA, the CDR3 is TGCAGCGTCACCCGAGGGGGAGAGTGGTACAATGAGCAGTTCTTC.